The rows below give T cell receptor beta chains drawn from one sample of a study of blood T cell repertoires in COVID-19. Libraries were prepared by immunoSEQ multiplex PCR; TCRdb keeps only in-frame clonotypes and omits some of them. This repertoire shows 350,000 or so clones, roughly 90% found once; its top ten account for about a fifth. The sequencing input was PBMCs or T cells enriched from blood (not recorded which). The receptors derive from a woman under 40 who had recovered from COVID-19. CDR3s include the opening cysteine and the closing phenylalanine or tryptophan. A D gene is named only where the DNA matches it firmly. Some rows mark clone size as missing; the rest say once, few, many or name a class of expanded clone.

14,once,TRBV6-5,TRBJ2-1,TRBD1,CASRPGQGKHEQFF,TGTGCCAGCAGACCGGGACAGGGTAAACATGAGCAGTTCTTC
15,once,TRBV18,TRBJ1-1,.,CASSATTVLNTEAFF,TGTGCCAGCTCGGCAACAACAGTCCTGAACACTGAAGCTTTCTTT
13,.,TRBV20-1,TRBJ1-1,.,CSASTGQNTEAFF,TGCAGTGCTAGTACCGGACAGAACACTGAAGCTTTCTTT
14,.,TRBV11-3,TRBJ2-7,TRBD1,CASSSRTGGNEQYF,TGTGCCAGCAGCAGCCGGACAGGGGGCAACGAGCAGTACTTC
14,.,TRBV3-1/TRBV3-2,TRBJ2-1,.,CASSLLGSNNEQFF,TGTGCCAGCAGCCTTCTGGGGAGCAACAATGAGCAGTTCTTC
12,.,TRBV19,TRBJ2-2,.,CASRSPWGELFF,TGTGCCAGTAGGAGCCCCTGGGGGGAGCTGTTTTTT
14,.,TRBV2,TRBJ1-1,TRBD1,CASMVRQGVTEAFF,TGTGCCAGCATGGTCCGACAGGGCGTCACTGAAGCTTTCTTT
13,once,TRBV28,TRBJ1-2,.,CASSLGANYGYTF,TGTGCCAGCAGTTTAGGGGCAAACTATGGCTACACCTTC
17,.,TRBV18,TRBJ2-4,TRBD1,CASHPGTAQLAKNIQYF,TGTGCCAGTCACCCCGGGACAGCGCAACTAGCCAAAAACATTCAGTACTTC
14,.,TRBV7-2,TRBJ1-5,.,CASSSTQGIEPQHF,TGTGCCAGCAGCTCCACCCAGGGGATAGAGCCCCAGCATTTT
11,.,TRBV20-1,TRBJ2-7,TRBD2,CSARLAGEQYF,TGCAGTGCTAGACTAGCGGGGGAGCAGTACTTC
18,.,TRBV23-1,TRBJ1-5,.,CASSLQEYSGRCNQPQHF,TGCGCCAGCAGTCTCCAGGAGTACTCAGGGCGGTGCAATCAGCCCCAGCATTTT
15,.,TRBV5-6,TRBJ2-7,TRBD1,CASSPWTGGFAEQYF,TGTGCCAGCAGCCCCTGGACAGGGGGCTTCGCCGAGCAGTACTTC
15,.,TRBV2,TRBJ1-2,TRBD1,CASSERGQGAGGYTF,TGTGCCAGCAGTGAAAGGGGACAGGGGGCTGGTGGCTACACCTTC
13,.,TRBV28,TRBJ1-1,.,CASSPRAPLGAFF,TGTGCCAGCAGCCCGCGGGCTCCCCTGGGGGCTTTCTTT
11,.,TRBV12-3/TRBV12-4,TRBJ2-7,.,CASSLLYEQYF,TGTGCCAGCAGTTTACTGTACGAGCAGTACTTC
16,once,TRBV5-4,TRBJ1-6,TRBD1,CASSSRTGATNSPLHF,TGTGCCAGCAGTTCAAGGACAGGGGCGACTAATTCACCCCTCCACTTT
16,.,TRBV10-3,TRBJ2-4,.,CATSQQRGVAKNIQYF,TGTGCCACCTCCCAACAACGGGGAGTAGCCAAAAACATTCAGTACTTC
13,.,TRBV5-1,TRBJ2-7,.,CASKSGTSYEQYF,TGCGCCAGCAAGTCCGGGACATCCTACGAGCAGTACTTC
15,.,TRBV11-3,TRBJ2-7,TRBD2,CASSTSGGHYYEQYF,TGTGCCAGCTCCACTAGCGGGGGGCACTACTACGAGCAGTACTTC
14,.,TRBV7-2,TRBJ1-1,.,CASSQSGGITEAFF,TGTGCCAGCAGTCAATCAGGCGGGATCACTGAAGCTTTCTTT
18,.,TRBV7-2,TRBJ2-7,.,CASSGSVLKESYLYEQYF,TGTGCCAGCAGCGGTTCCGTTCTAAAGGAGTCCTATCTCTACGAGCAGTACTTC
15,.,TRBV15,TRBJ1-6,TRBD1,CATSRYRTGPSPLHF,TGTGCCACCAGCAGATACCGGACAGGGCCTTCACCCCTCCACTTT
18,.,TRBV7-5,TRBJ1-4,.,CARSPWDREGETNEKLFF,TGTGCCAGAAGCCCTTGGGACAGGGAGGGGGAGACTAATGAAAAACTGTTTTTT
17,.,TRBV6-2/TRBV6-3,TRBJ2-5,TRBD2,CASSYSPPGGFEETQYF,TGTGCCAGCAGTTACTCCCCCCCGGGGGGATTTGAAGAGACCCAGTACTTC
15,.,TRBV7-9,TRBJ2-2,.,CASRLQGGDTGELFF,TGTGCCAGCAGACTACAGGGTGGGGACACCGGGGAGCTGTTTTTT
14,.,TRBV7-3,TRBJ2-3,TRBD1,CASSLGQGSDTQYF,TGTGCCAGCAGCCTCGGACAGGGCTCAGATACGCAGTATTTT
15,.,TRBV5-4,TRBJ1-2,.,CASSLGGRSPYGYTF,TGTGCCAGCAGCCTCGGTGGGAGGTCGCCTTATGGCTACACCTTC
14,once,TRBV28,TRBJ1-6,TRBD1,CASRDRGFNSPLHF,TGTGCCAGCCGGGACAGGGGTTTTAATTCACCCCTCCACTTT
15,.,TRBV6-2/TRBV6-3,TRBJ1-6,.,CASSYPAPLDSPLHF,TGTGCCAGCAGTTACCCCGCGCCGCTCGATTCACCCCTCCACTTT
13,.,TRBV18,TRBJ1-6,.,CASSLNVLSPLHF,TGTGCCAGCTCACTAAATGTCCTTTCACCCCTCCACTTT
11,.,TRBV3-1/TRBV3-2,TRBJ1-4,.,CASSREEKLFF,TGTGCCAGCAGCCGCGAAGAAAAACTGTTTTTT
16,.,TRBV2,TRBJ1-5,.,CASSVDKGGGNQPQHF,TGTGCCAGCAGTGTCGACAAAGGAGGTGGCAATCAGCCCCAGCATTTT
15,.,TRBV27,TRBJ1-6,TRBD1,CASSLSGTVNSPLHF,TGTGCCAGCAGTTTATCGGGGACAGTTAATTCACCCCTCCACTTT
15,.,TRBV7-2,TRBJ1-1,.,CASSLVGAGDTEAFF,TGTGCCAGCAGCTTAGTCGGGGCGGGAGACACTGAAGCTTTCTTT
16,.,TRBV4-1,TRBJ1-2,TRBD1,CASSQANQGAGDGYTF,TGCGCCAGCAGCCAAGCAAACCAGGGGGCGGGGGATGGCTACACCTTC
14,.,TRBV28,TRBJ1-6,.,CASSAGAGESPLHF,TGTGCCAGCAGTGCGGGGGCCGGGGAATCACCCCTCCACTTT
14,.,TRBV5-1,TRBJ2-5,TRBD2,CASTPPGGAETQYF,TGCGCCAGCACCCCGCCGGGGGGGGCGGAGACCCAGTACTTC
12,.,TRBV4-2,TRBJ1-2,.,CASSQRGGGYTF,TGTGCCAGCAGCCAGAGGGGAGGAGGCTACACCTTC
12,.,TRBV13,TRBJ1-2,.,CASSPRGRGYTF,TGTGCCAGCAGCCCCAGGGGTCGAGGCTACACCTTC